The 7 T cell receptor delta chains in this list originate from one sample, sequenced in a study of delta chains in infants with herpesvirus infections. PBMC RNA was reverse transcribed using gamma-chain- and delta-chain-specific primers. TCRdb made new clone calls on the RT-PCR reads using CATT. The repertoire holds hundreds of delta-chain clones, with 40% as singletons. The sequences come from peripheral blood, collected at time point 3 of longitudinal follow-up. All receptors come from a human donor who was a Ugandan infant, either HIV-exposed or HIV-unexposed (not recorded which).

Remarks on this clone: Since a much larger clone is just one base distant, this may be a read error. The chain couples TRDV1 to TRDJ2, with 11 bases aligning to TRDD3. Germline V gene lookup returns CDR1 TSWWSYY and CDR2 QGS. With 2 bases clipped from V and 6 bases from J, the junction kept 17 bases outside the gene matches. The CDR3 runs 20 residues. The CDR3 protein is CALGEWACLAGGYSAAQLFF. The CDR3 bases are TGTGCTCTTGGGGAATGGGCCTGCCTGGCTGGGGGATACTCGGCAGCACAACTCTTCTTT.

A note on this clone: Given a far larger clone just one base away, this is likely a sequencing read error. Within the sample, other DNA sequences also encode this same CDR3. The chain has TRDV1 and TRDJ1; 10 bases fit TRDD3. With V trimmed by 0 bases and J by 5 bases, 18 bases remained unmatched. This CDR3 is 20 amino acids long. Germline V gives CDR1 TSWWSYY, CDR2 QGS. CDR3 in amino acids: CALGELTPSYWGMGSDKLIF. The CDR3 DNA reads TGTGCTCTTGGGGAACTAACCCCTTCTTACTGGGGGATGGGATCGGATAAACTCATCTTT.

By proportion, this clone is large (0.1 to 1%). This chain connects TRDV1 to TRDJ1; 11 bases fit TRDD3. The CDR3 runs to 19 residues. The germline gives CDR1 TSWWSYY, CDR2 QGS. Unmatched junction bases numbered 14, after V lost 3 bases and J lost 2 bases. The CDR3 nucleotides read TGTGCTCTTGGGGACGCTACCGTTTTGGGGGATACGCGTACCGATAAACTCATCTTT. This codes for CALGDATVLGDTRTDKLIF.

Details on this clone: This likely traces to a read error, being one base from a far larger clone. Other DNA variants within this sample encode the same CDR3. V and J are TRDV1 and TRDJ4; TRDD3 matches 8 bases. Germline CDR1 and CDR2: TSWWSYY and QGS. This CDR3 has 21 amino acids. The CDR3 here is CALGKKPYRGIRDALARPLIF. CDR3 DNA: TGTGCTCTTGGGAAAAAACCCTACAGAGGGATACGAGATGCGTTGGCCAGACCCCTGATATTT.

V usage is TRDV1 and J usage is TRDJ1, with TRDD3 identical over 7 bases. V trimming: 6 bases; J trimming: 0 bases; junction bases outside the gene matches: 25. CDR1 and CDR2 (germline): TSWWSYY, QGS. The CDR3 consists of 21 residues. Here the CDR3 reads CALGPRGPRIWGSRYTDKLIF. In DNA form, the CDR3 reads TGTGCTCTTGGCCCAAGGGGCCCTCGTATCTGGGGGTCCCGGTACACCGATAAACTCATCTTT.

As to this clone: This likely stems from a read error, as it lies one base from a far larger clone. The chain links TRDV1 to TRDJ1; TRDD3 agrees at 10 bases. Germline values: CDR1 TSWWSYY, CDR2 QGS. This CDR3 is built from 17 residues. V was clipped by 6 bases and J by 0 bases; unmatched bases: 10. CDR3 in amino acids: CALGDFTGGCYTDKLIF. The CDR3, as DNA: TGTGCTCTTGGCGACTTTACTGGGGGATGCTACACCGATAAACTCATCTTT.

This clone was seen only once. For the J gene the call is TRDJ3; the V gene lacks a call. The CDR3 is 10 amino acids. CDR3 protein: CSGDTRQMFF. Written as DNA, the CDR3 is TGCTCCGGGGACACCCGACAGATGTTTTTC.